This record concerns one T cell receptor (beta chain) sequence. Antigen: not known. This entry is derived from a study of a mutant IDH1 vaccine in newly diagnosed glioma. The CDR3 spans 15 residues. The germline V gene encodes CDR1 MGHDK and CDR2 SYGVNS. Trimming stripped 3 bases from V and 1 base from J, with 11 bases between. Stated time point: week 5, during vaccination. It was 300 ug of mutant IDH1 20-mer peptide that made up each vaccine dose, given with topical imiquimod. Here immunoSEQ multiplex PCR was the method, and the copy in TCRdb shows in-frame clones only, minus some. The repertoire holds roughly 30,000 clones, more than 70% seen once, with around a fifth in the top ten.

The sample consisted of PBMCs, taken from a glioma patient whose treatment included an IDH1 peptide vaccine. The chain uses TRBV25-1 and TRBJ2-3; TRBD2 is a possible D gene (6 bases). The TCR was taken from a man younger than 35 with glioma. The CDR3 coding sequence is TGTGCCAGCAGTGAGGACTATTCAGGCACAGATACGCAGTATTTT. Protein: CASSEDYSGTDTQYF.